This T cell receptor (beta chain) was recorded in a study of blood T cell repertoires in COVID-19. This CDR3 is 17 amino acids long. V shed 4 bases and J 2 bases; nucleotides not matched to a gene: 10. A Seattle source enrolled patients during active infection and followed them longitudinally. Sequencing used immunoSEQ multiplex PCR; TCRdb keeps in-frame clones, though not all of them. The sample carries approximately 300,000 clones, nearly 90% recorded once. The sequencing input was peripheral blood. This sequence was found in a woman aged 40-49 years with COVID-19, enrolled during active disease. V usage is TRBV23-1 and J usage is TRBJ2-3; 9 bases agree with TRBD1. TRBV23-1 is labeled an ORF, and its function is uncertain. This CDR3 reads CASSPPGGQGFTDTQYF. For the CDR3, the DNA is TGCGCCAGCAGTCCTCCCGGCGGACAGGGGTTCACAGATACGCAGTATTTT.